This T cell receptor (beta chain) comes out of a study of beta chain features in type 1 diabetes. Study-wide findings and caveats: The influence of HLA type on TCRB rearrangement stayed undetermined. People with Type 1 diabetes carried modestly yet significantly shorter TCRB CDR3s in all four CD4+ subsets.

Reverse transcription of all isolated RNA meant that expressed TCRB transcripts were sequenced. Produced via immunoSEQ multiplex PCR; TCRdb's table is partial and in-frame only. This table has some 150,000 clones, over 8.5% appearing once. A remark on this clone: Its antigen is unidentified.

Trimming removed 5 bases from V and 5 bases from J; junction bases left unmatched: 8. This CDR3 contains 15 residues. The germline gives CDR1 LGHNA, CDR2 YNFKEQ. The clonotype comes from a man younger than 35 in good health. The V and J genes are TRBV4-2 and TRBJ2-3, with 9 bases identical to TRBD1. Sequenced material: central memory CD4+ T cells from blood. CDR3 in amino acids: CASSGTGGDGDTQYF. In DNA form, the CDR3 reads TGTGCCAGCAGCGGCACAGGGGGCGACGGAGATACGCAGTATTTT.